This is a list of T cell receptor beta chains from one sample in a study of human T cells and chemical hapten exposure. TCRdb independently ran MiXCR on the RACE reads; one entry per CDR3 protein. Among about 39,000 distinct CDR3 sequences listed, 9.5% to 15% were seen once. The sequencing used whole blood, collected in connection with sensitization to the hapten diphenylcyclopropenone (DPC). The receptors derive from a woman in her twenties or thirties with alopecia areata. Some clones in this sample may be carry-over from other donors' samples. The conserved cysteine and the conserved F or W are not part of the CDR3 here. A D gene is named only where the DNA matches it firmly. Expanded clones are given a class, and other clones once, few, many or no size at all.

CDR3aa: ASSPWTDNQPQH
j_gene: TRBJ1-5
abundance: few
d_gene: -
v_gene: TRBV27

CDR3aa: ASSPQHETSTDTQY
j_gene: TRBJ2-3
abundance: many
d_gene: -
v_gene: TRBV18

CDR3aa: ASSPGGEAF
j_gene: TRBJ1-1
abundance: many
d_gene: -
v_gene: TRBV18

CDR3aa: ASSLGVAENTQY
j_gene: TRBJ2-3
abundance: -
d_gene: -
v_gene: TRBV7-9

CDR3aa: SASASTDTQY
j_gene: TRBJ2-3
abundance: once
d_gene: -
v_gene: TRBV20-1

CDR3aa: SVDPGPSLTYEQY
j_gene: TRBJ2-7
abundance: -
d_gene: -
v_gene: TRBV29-1

CDR3aa: ASSYSAGSRADTQY
j_gene: TRBJ2-3
abundance: many
d_gene: -
v_gene: TRBV6-6

CDR3aa: ASSLDRSSSYT
j_gene: TRBJ1-2
abundance: many
d_gene: -
v_gene: TRBV7-2

CDR3aa: SARSGTEYEKLF
j_gene: TRBJ1-4
abundance: few
d_gene: TRBD1
v_gene: TRBV20-1

CDR3aa: ASSPGRKTSPSWIDTQY
j_gene: TRBJ2-3
abundance: medium-sized
d_gene: TRBD2
v_gene: TRBV4-3

CDR3aa: ASSPQSGEEQY
j_gene: TRBJ2-7
abundance: few
d_gene: -
v_gene: TRBV18

CDR3aa: ASSFRTAPQNSPLH
j_gene: TRBJ1-6
abundance: many
d_gene: -
v_gene: TRBV11-2

CDR3aa: ASSLWGGQGSEQF
j_gene: TRBJ2-1
abundance: many
d_gene: TRBD1
v_gene: TRBV28

CDR3aa: ATGQGQNTEAF
j_gene: TRBJ1-1
abundance: many
d_gene: TRBD1
v_gene: TRBV2

CDR3aa: ASSLSREGKEQY
j_gene: TRBJ2-7
abundance: few
d_gene: TRBD2
v_gene: TRBV7-2

CDR3aa: ASSRFPNQPQH
j_gene: TRBJ1-5
abundance: many
d_gene: -
v_gene: TRBV6-2/TRBV6-3

CDR3aa: ASSPRVTSVGSDTQY
j_gene: TRBJ2-3
abundance: -
d_gene: TRBD2
v_gene: TRBV14

CDR3aa: SAIRQVFKGYT
j_gene: TRBJ1-2
abundance: many
d_gene: -
v_gene: TRBV20-1

CDR3aa: ASSWDSVAQH
j_gene: TRBJ1-5
abundance: -
d_gene: -
v_gene: TRBV28

CDR3aa: ASSSHGGLGTQY
j_gene: TRBJ2-5
abundance: -
d_gene: -
v_gene: TRBV6-2/TRBV6-3

CDR3aa: ASSLGSYEQY
j_gene: TRBJ2-7
abundance: few
d_gene: -
v_gene: TRBV7-9

CDR3aa: ATSARIDSTEAF
j_gene: TRBJ1-1
abundance: many
d_gene: -
v_gene: TRBV15

CDR3aa: ASNPGQRNNEQF
j_gene: TRBJ2-1
abundance: -
d_gene: TRBD1
v_gene: TRBV28

CDR3aa: ASSAGQGNPPLNYEQY
j_gene: TRBJ2-7
abundance: few
d_gene: TRBD1
v_gene: TRBV5-1

CDR3aa: ASSRTGITGELF
j_gene: TRBJ2-2
abundance: -
d_gene: TRBD1
v_gene: TRBV6-2/TRBV6-3

CDR3aa: ATSGTGGKNIQY
j_gene: TRBJ2-4
abundance: -
d_gene: TRBD1
v_gene: TRBV24-1

CDR3aa: ASSPRFRPTDTQY
j_gene: TRBJ2-3
abundance: many
d_gene: -
v_gene: TRBV11-3

CDR3aa: ASSLPGRHEQY
j_gene: TRBJ2-7
abundance: -
d_gene: -
v_gene: TRBV19

CDR3aa: ASSPTGGNSPLH
j_gene: TRBJ1-6
abundance: -
d_gene: TRBD1
v_gene: TRBV3-1

CDR3aa: ASSPQISGQDTQY
j_gene: TRBJ2-3
abundance: few
d_gene: -
v_gene: TRBV3-1

CDR3aa: ASRAARASGDGYT
j_gene: TRBJ1-2
abundance: -
d_gene: -
v_gene: TRBV6-6

CDR3aa: SVLDRGVFYEQF
j_gene: TRBJ2-1
abundance: many
d_gene: TRBD1
v_gene: TRBV29-1

CDR3aa: ASSLPTLRDRLTYEQY
j_gene: TRBJ2-7
abundance: few
d_gene: TRBD1
v_gene: TRBV11-3

CDR3aa: ASSPLEGNEQF
j_gene: TRBJ2-1
abundance: many
d_gene: -
v_gene: TRBV18

CDR3aa: ASSYSDFNEQF
j_gene: TRBJ2-1
abundance: many
d_gene: -
v_gene: TRBV6-2/TRBV6-3

CDR3aa: ASRPLDGYNSPLH
j_gene: TRBJ1-6
abundance: many
d_gene: -
v_gene: TRBV6-2/TRBV6-3

CDR3aa: ASSAGTREFYEQY
j_gene: TRBJ2-7
abundance: many
d_gene: -
v_gene: TRBV6-2/TRBV6-3

CDR3aa: ASSHIAANEQF
j_gene: TRBJ2-1
abundance: many
d_gene: -
v_gene: TRBV3-1

CDR3aa: ASGQTFTYNEQF
j_gene: TRBJ2-1
abundance: many
d_gene: -
v_gene: TRBV6-5

CDR3aa: ASSFKRELF
j_gene: TRBJ2-2
abundance: many
d_gene: -
v_gene: TRBV6-5

CDR3aa: SAPARGRNTEAF
j_gene: TRBJ1-1
abundance: -
d_gene: -
v_gene: TRBV20-1

CDR3aa: ASSLSGGPGEQY
j_gene: TRBJ2-7
abundance: -
d_gene: TRBD2
v_gene: TRBV5-1

CDR3aa: AIPYRDRVRADTQY
j_gene: TRBJ2-3
abundance: few
d_gene: TRBD1
v_gene: TRBV28

CDR3aa: ASSLSGRPSTDTQY
j_gene: TRBJ2-3
abundance: many
d_gene: TRBD2
v_gene: TRBV13

CDR3aa: SVLRDTQY
j_gene: TRBJ2-3
abundance: many
d_gene: -
v_gene: TRBV29-1

CDR3aa: ASSYGLVDTGELF
j_gene: TRBJ2-2
abundance: -
d_gene: -
v_gene: TRBV6-2/TRBV6-3

CDR3aa: ASSLGTSGTYNVQF
j_gene: TRBJ2-1
abundance: -
d_gene: TRBD2
v_gene: TRBV5-4

CDR3aa: ATSRGSGAKNIQY
j_gene: TRBJ2-4
abundance: many
d_gene: -
v_gene: TRBV15

CDR3aa: ASSYRQGLLGYT
j_gene: TRBJ1-2
abundance: -
d_gene: TRBD1
v_gene: TRBV18

CDR3aa: ASRSIQGLRKTQY
j_gene: TRBJ2-5
abundance: many
d_gene: TRBD2
v_gene: TRBV7-3

CDR3aa: ASSPGTYEQY
j_gene: TRBJ2-7
abundance: many
d_gene: -
v_gene: TRBV3-1

CDR3aa: ASSFHRNYEQY
j_gene: TRBJ2-7
abundance: many
d_gene: -
v_gene: TRBV12-3/TRBV12-4

CDR3aa: ASSFNGHSYNEQF
j_gene: TRBJ2-1
abundance: many
d_gene: -
v_gene: TRBV5-4

CDR3aa: ASSSRTGMHTGELF
j_gene: TRBJ2-2
abundance: many
d_gene: TRBD1
v_gene: TRBV7-9

CDR3aa: ASSPLAETIYNEQF
j_gene: TRBJ2-1
abundance: many
d_gene: -
v_gene: TRBV28

CDR3aa: ASKSSTDTQY
j_gene: TRBJ2-3
abundance: many
d_gene: -
v_gene: TRBV19